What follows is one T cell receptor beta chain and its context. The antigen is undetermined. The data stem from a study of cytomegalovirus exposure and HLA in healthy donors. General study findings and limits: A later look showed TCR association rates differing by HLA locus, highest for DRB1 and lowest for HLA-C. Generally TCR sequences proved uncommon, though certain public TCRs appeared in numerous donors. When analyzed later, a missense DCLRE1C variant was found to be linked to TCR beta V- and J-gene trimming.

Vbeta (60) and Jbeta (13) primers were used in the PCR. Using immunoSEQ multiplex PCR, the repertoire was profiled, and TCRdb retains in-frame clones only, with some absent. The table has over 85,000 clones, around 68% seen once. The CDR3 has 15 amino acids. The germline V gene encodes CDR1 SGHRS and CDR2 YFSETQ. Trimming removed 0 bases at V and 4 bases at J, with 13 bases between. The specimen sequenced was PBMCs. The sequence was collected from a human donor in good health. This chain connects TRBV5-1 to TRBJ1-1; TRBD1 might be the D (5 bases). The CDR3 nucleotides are TGCGCCAGCAGCTTGGAGGGCAGGGAGGGCACTGAAGCTTTCTTT. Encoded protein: CASSLEGREGTEAFF. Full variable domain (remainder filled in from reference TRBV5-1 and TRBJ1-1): KAGVTQTPRYLIKTRGQQVTLSCSPISGHRSVSWYQQTPGQGLQFLFEYFSETQRNKGNFPGRFSGRQFSNSRSEMNVSTLELGDSALYLCASSLEGREGTEAFFGQGTRLTVV.